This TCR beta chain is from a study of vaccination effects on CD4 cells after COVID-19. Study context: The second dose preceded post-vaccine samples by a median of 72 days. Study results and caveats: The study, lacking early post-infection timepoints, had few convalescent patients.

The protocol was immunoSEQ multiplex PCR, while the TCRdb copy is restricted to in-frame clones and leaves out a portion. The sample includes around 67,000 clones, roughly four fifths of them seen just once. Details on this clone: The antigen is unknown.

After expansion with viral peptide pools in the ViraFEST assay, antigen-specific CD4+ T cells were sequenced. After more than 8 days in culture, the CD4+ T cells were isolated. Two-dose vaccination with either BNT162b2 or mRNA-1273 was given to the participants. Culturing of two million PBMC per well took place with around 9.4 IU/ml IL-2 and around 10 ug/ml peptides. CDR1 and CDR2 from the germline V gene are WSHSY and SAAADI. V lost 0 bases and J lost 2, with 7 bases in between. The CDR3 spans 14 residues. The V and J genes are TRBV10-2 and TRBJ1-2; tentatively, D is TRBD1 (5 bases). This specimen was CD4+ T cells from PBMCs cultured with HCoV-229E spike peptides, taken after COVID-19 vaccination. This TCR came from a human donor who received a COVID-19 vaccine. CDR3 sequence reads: CASSESSGNYGYTF. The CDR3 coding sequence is TGCGCCAGCAGTGAGTCTTCAGGGAACTATGGCTACACCTTC.